This is a list of T cell receptor beta chains from one sample in a study of cytomegalovirus exposure and HLA in healthy donors. Clones were sequenced by immunoSEQ multiplex PCR, and TCRdb holds only the in-frame ones, with some missing. The data contain about 240,000 clones, about 90% of them singletons. The specimen was PBMCs. The receptor set was obtained from a woman younger than 45 in good health and CMV-seropositive. The CDR3 runs from the conserved cysteine through the conserved F or W. Each record gives: V gene, J gene, clone size, D gene, CDR3 DNA, CDR3 protein. A D gene is named only where the DNA matches it firmly. Rows give clone size only sometimes, using once, few, many, or a class for an expanded clone.

TRBV9	TRBJ2-7	NA	NA	TGTGCCAGCAGCCCCCGAGGCAACAGACTCTACCGTGGGGCTTTCTACGAGCAGTACTTC	CASSPRGNRLYRGAFYEQYF
TRBV7-9	TRBJ2-3	NA	NA	TGTGCCAGCAGCTTAGGTAGCGGAGGCACAGATACGCAGTATTTT	CASSLGSGGTDTQYF
TRBV30	TRBJ1-3	NA	NA	TGTGCCTGGACCACTGGAAACACCATATATTTT	CAWTTGNTIYF
TRBV29-1	TRBJ2-1	NA	TRBD2	TGCAGCGTTGAAGATTCACTAGCGGGCTCCTACAATGAGCAGTTCTTC	CSVEDSLAGSYNEQFF
TRBV5-6	TRBJ2-5	NA	NA	TGTGCCAGCAGCCCGAGACTTGAATGGCAGACCCAGTACTTC	CASSPRLEWQTQYF
TRBV6-5	TRBJ2-7	NA	NA	TGTGCCAGCAAGTTCGGCAGGGGCTACGAGCAGTACTTC	CASKFGRGYEQYF
TRBV7-8	TRBJ2-7	few	TRBD2	TGTGCCAGCAGCTTAGCACTAGCGGACCGCTACGAGCAGTACTTC	CASSLALADRYEQYF
TRBV7-9	TRBJ1-1	NA	TRBD1	TGTGCCAGCAGTTATAACAGGGGGCCGGGGACTGAAGCTTTCTTT	CASSYNRGPGTEAFF
TRBV4-2	TRBJ2-3	NA	NA	TGTGCCAGCAGCCAAGATCTCCCTAGCGATAGCACAGATACGCAGTATTTT	CASSQDLPSDSTDTQYF
TRBV4-2	TRBJ2-1	NA	TRBD2	TGTGCCAGCAGCCCGCCTAGTGAATTAGCGGGCTTCTATGAGCAGTTCTTC	CASSPPSELAGFYEQFF
TRBV6-1	TRBJ2-6	NA	NA	TGTGCCAGCAGTGACCGGAGCTCTGGGGCCAACGTCCTGACTTTC	CASSDRSSGANVLTF
TRBV5-1	TRBJ2-3	NA	TRBD2	TGCGCCAGCTCCGAGGAGCTAGCGGGACCAGATACGCAGTATTTT	CASSEELAGPDTQYF
TRBV29-1	TRBJ2-1	NA	TRBD1	TGCAGCGTTGACGCGACAGGGGGGTCGTACAATGAGCAGTTCTTC	CSVDATGGSYNEQFF
TRBV6-5	TRBJ1-2	NA	NA	TGTGCCAGCAGTTACCGGGGGGATGGCTACACCTTC	CASSYRGDGYTF
TRBV6-5	TRBJ1-2	NA	TRBD1	TGTGCCAGCAGCCAAGGGACAGGCTCCCGCTACACCTTC	CASSQGTGSRYTF
TRBV10-3	TRBJ1-4	NA	NA	TGTGCCATCAGTGAGATTAAGACAGGCCCTAATGAAAAACTGTTTTTT	CAISEIKTGPNEKLFF
TRBV2	TRBJ1-4	NA	NA	TGTGCCAGCCATATTGCGAATGAAAAACTGTTTTTT	CASHIANEKLFF
TRBV6-1	TRBJ2-7	NA	NA	TGTGCCAGCCGGTATGCAGGGAAGGTTGAGGAGCAGTACTTC	CASRYAGKVEEQYF
TRBV11-1	TRBJ1-1	NA	NA	TGTGCCAGCAGCTTAGAAGGGGCCCCGACTGAAGCTTTCTTT	CASSLEGAPTEAFF
TRBV27	TRBJ2-7	NA	NA	TGTGCCAGCAAAGACTCCCCATCCTCCTACGAGCAGTACTTC	CASKDSPSSYEQYF
TRBV28	TRBJ2-5	NA	NA	TGTGCCAGCAGCTCCCCCGGAGTGTCAGAGACCCAGTACTTC	CASSSPGVSETQYF
TRBV18	TRBJ2-7	NA	TRBD1	TGTGCCAGCTCACACGGACAGGGTTACGAGCAGTACTTC	CASSHGQGYEQYF
TRBV6-1	TRBJ1-1	NA	NA	TGTGCCAGCCTTAGAACGATGAACACTGAAGCTTTCTTT	CASLRTMNTEAFF
TRBV29-1	TRBJ2-7	NA	NA	TGCAGCGTTGATGGCGGGGCTACCTACGAGCAGTACTTC	CSVDGGATYEQYF
TRBV27	TRBJ1-1	NA	NA	TGTGCCAGCAGTTTACGGAGAGGGACTGAAGCTTTCTTT	CASSLRRGTEAFF
TRBV6-4	TRBJ2-7	NA	TRBD2	TGTGCCAGCAGGGGGAGCGGGGGCACCTACGAGCAGTACTTC	CASRGSGGTYEQYF
TRBV4-1	TRBJ2-7	NA	TRBD2	TGCGCCAGCAGCCAGGGACTAGCGGGCTCCTACGAGCAGTACTTC	CASSQGLAGSYEQYF
TRBV28	TRBJ2-3	NA	TRBD2	TGTGCCAGCAGTTTTGACACTAGCGGGTTTCAGGATACGCAGTATTTT	CASSFDTSGFQDTQYF
TRBV28	TRBJ1-2	NA	TRBD1	TGTGCCAGCAGAGAGACAGGGTTGGACTATGGCTACACCTTC	CASRETGLDYGYTF
TRBV4-1	TRBJ1-4	NA	NA	TGCGCCAGCAGCCAGAGAGAAACAGGAGACCCTAATGAAAAACTGTTTTTT	CASSQRETGDPNEKLFF
TRBV27	TRBJ2-2	NA	NA	TGTGCCAGCGGATTACAGGGTGGGGTCTTCGGGGAGCTGTTTTTT	CASGLQGGVFGELFF
TRBV5-6	TRBJ1-1	NA	NA	TGTGCCAGCAGCTTTTGGGGGGGGCTGATGAACACTGAAGCTTTCTTT	CASSFWGGLMNTEAFF
TRBV15	TRBJ2-4	NA	TRBD2	TGTGCCACCAGCCCAGGGACTAGCGGGAGAGGGGACATTCAGTACTTC	CATSPGTSGRGDIQYF
TRBV28	TRBJ2-1	NA	TRBD2	TGTGCCACGACCTCTAGCGGGAAATACAATGAGCAGTTCTTC	CATTSSGKYNEQFF
TRBV5-6	TRBJ1-2	NA	TRBD1	TGTGCCAGCAGCCTGGCGTCATCCGGGACAGGGCCCTCCTCTAGGGGCTACACCTTC	CASSLASSGTGPSSRGYTF
TRBV11-3	TRBJ2-3	NA	NA	TGTGCCAGCAGCTTGCAGGGTTCAGATACGCAGTATTTT	CASSLQGSDTQYF
TRBV6-1	TRBJ1-1	NA	TRBD1	TGTGCCAGCAGTGAAGACCCAGGGGGCCCTGTTGGGAACACTGAAGCTTTCTTT	CASSEDPGGPVGNTEAFF
TRBV5-6	TRBJ1-2	many	NA	TGTGCCAGCAGCTCGGGGAGGGGGAGTAACTATGGCTACACCTTC	CASSSGRGSNYGYTF
TRBV2	TRBJ2-3	NA	NA	TGTGCCAGCAGTGAGGTGGTCGTGTCAGTCAGCACAGATACGCAGTATTTT	CASSEVVVSVSTDTQYF
TRBV15	TRBJ2-7	NA	NA	TGTGCCACCAGCAGACGCGACAGAGAACAATCCTACGAGCAGTACTTC	CATSRRDREQSYEQYF
TRBV6-1	TRBJ2-1	NA	NA	TGTGCCAGCAGTACTAGATTGGGGTTCAATGAGCAGTTCTTC	CASSTRLGFNEQFF
TRBV7-8	TRBJ2-7	NA	TRBD1	TGTGCCAGCAGCTCTTATAGGGACAGGGTGGTCGACGAGCAGTACTTC	CASSSYRDRVVDEQYF
TRBV29-1	TRBJ2-2	many	NA	TGCAGCGTTCGTCAACAGGGAACCGGGGAGCTGTTTTTT	CSVRQQGTGELFF
TRBV5-1	TRBJ1-1	NA	NA	TGCGCCAGCAGCTTGGGAGGGCAGATCTACGGCACTGAAGCTTTCTTT	CASSLGGQIYGTEAFF
TRBV5-1	TRBJ2-1	NA	TRBD1	TGCGCCAGCAGCTTGCGACAGGGGTTTGGCAATGAGCAGTTCTTC	CASSLRQGFGNEQFF
TRBV19	TRBJ1-5	medium-sized	NA	TGTGCCAGTAGTATAGATTTTTCGGGGGGCAATCAGCCCCAGCATTTT	CASSIDFSGGNQPQHF
TRBV19	TRBJ2-1	NA	TRBD2	TGTGCCAGTAGTATAGAGGGGGGGTATGAGCAGTTCTTC	CASSIEGGYEQFF
TRBV9	TRBJ2-1	NA	NA	TGTGCCAGCAGCGTAGGAGGCGGGATCTCCTACAATGAGCAGTTCTTC	CASSVGGGISYNEQFF
TRBV28	TRBJ1-4	few	TRBD1	TGTGCCAGCAGTCCCACCATCACAGGGGTGGCGAATGAAAAACTGTTTTTT	CASSPTITGVANEKLFF
TRBV4-1	TRBJ2-3	NA	TRBD1	TGCGCCAGCAGCCAAGGGACAGGGACAGATACGCAGTATTTT	CASSQGTGTDTQYF
TRBV15	TRBJ2-7	once	NA	TGTGCCACCAGCCCCCGTGGGGGGTTAGCGGCGGGCGAGCAGTACTTC	CATSPRGGLAAGEQYF
TRBV28	TRBJ1-4	NA	TRBD1	TGTGCCAGCAGCAACCCAGGGGGCACAACTAATGAAAAACTGTTTTTT	CASSNPGGTTNEKLFF
TRBV10-1	TRBJ2-7	NA	NA	TGCGCCAGCAGTGAAGGCAGGGGATACGACGAGCAGTACTTC	CASSEGRGYDEQYF
TRBV27	TRBJ2-2	once	NA	TGTGCCAGCAGCCTCGCAACAGGGTTTATAGGGGAGCTGTTTTTT	CASSLATGFIGELFF
TRBV4-1	TRBJ1-3	NA	NA	TGCGCCAGCAGCCAAGGCCCCCCCTCAGGAATTTCTGGAAACACCATATATTTT	CASSQGPPSGISGNTIYF